One and the same sample provided the 7 T cell receptor beta chains below, sequenced in a study of T-cell memory formation after mild COVID-19. TCRdb recomputed calls from the 5' RACE reads with MiXCR, one row per CDR3 protein. In the table there are a few hundred thousand distinct CDR3 sequences, 25% to 30% of which are singletons. Material for sequencing was PBMCs or a T cell subset sorted from them (not recorded which). All receptors derive from an adult woman who had mild COVID-19 (a few samples of this study predate the infection). Cell type and time point are not known.

This clonotype has more than one count but fewer than ten. The CDR3 DNA reads as TGCGCCAGCAGCCAATCGATGGGACGGCCTTATAGCAATCAGCCCCAGCATTTT. It codes for CASSQSMGRPYSNQPQHF. The chain has TRBV4-1 and TRBJ1-5; tentative D call: TRBD1 (5 bases). The CDR3 extends over 18 amino acids. CDR1 is MGHRA and CDR2 is YSYEKL in the germline V gene. Trimming left V 2 bases short and J 0 bases short, with 17 bases between.

The rearrangement uses TRBV5-1 and TRBJ1-1; maybe TRBD1 (6 bases). Trimming pared 1 base from V and 7 bases from J, leaving 17 bases between. Germline V CDR1 and CDR2: SGHRS, YFSETQ. CDR3 length: 15 amino acids. The chain's CDR3 is CASSLFPNRDSEAFF. The CDR3 DNA follows: TGCGCCAGCAGCTTGTTCCCAAACAGGGATAGTGAAGCTTTCTTT.

There are a few counts of this clonotype. The rearrangement uses TRBV5-1 and TRBJ2-3, with TRBD2 matching over 13 bases. CDR3 length: 13 amino acids. The trim removed 9 bases at V and 6 bases at J, leaving 4 bases unmatched. Germline CDR1 is SGHRS and CDR2 is YFSETQ. The CDR3 bases are TGCGCCACCAGGGGACTAGCGGGGGATACGCAGTATTTT. Encoded protein: CATRGLAGDTQYF.

In this sample, this clonotype turned up a few times. The chain is built from TRBV7-9 and TRBJ2-7, with 10 bases aligning to TRBD2. The CDR3 is 13 amino acids. The junction had 2 bases not matched to a gene; V was cut back by 6 bases and J by 3 bases. Germline V gene sequence: CDR1 SEHNR, CDR2 FQNEAQ (reference sequence). CDR3 residues: CASSTSGDYEQYF. The CDR3, as DNA: TGTGCCAGCAGTACTAGCGGGGACTACGAGCAGTACTTC.

The rearrangement uses TRBV7-3 and TRBJ2-7; 10 bases map to TRBD1. V dropped 2 bases and J dropped 4; count of bases not matched to a gene: 5. Germline CDR1 and CDR2: SGHTA and FQGTGA. The CDR3 runs 15 residues. CDR3 nucleotide sequence: TGTGCCAGCAGCTTAGGGCTGGGACAGGGGTACGAGCAGTACTTC. Translation gives CASSLGLGQGYEQYF. Using reference TRBV7-3 and TRBJ2-7 for the parts outside the CDR3, the full variable domain is GAGVSQTPSNKVTEKGKYVELRCDPISGHTALYWYRQSLGQGPEFLIYFQGTGAADDSGLPNDRFFAVRPEGSVSTLKIQRTERGDSAVYLCASSLGLGQGYEQYFGPGTRLTVT.

This clonotype was observed a few times. The rearrangement uses TRBV5-1 and TRBJ2-1; D is unresolved. Germline lookup yields CDR1 SGHRS and CDR2 YFSETQ. The CDR3 sequence is 13 residues long. V was cut by 0 bases and J by 5 bases, with 6 bases left in between. The CDR3 region has the DNA TGCGCCAGCAGCTTGGTTGGGAACAATGAGCAGTTCTTC. Protein: CASSLVGNNEQFF.

The chain combines TRBV7-9 with TRBJ2-3; maybe TRBD2 (6 bases). V was clipped by 2 bases and J by 2 bases, with 11 bases between them. Germline-derived CDR1 and CDR2 are SEHNR and FQNEAQ (reference sequence). CDR3 size: 15 residues. The CDR3 region has the DNA TGTGCCAGCAGCTTAACGGGACTTCTCACAGATACGCAGTATTTT. Translated, it gives CASSLTGLLTDTQYF.